The next 20 T cell receptor beta chains were all read from a single sample in a study of T cell responses to AZD1222 COVID-19 vaccine (dated by TCRdb to 2020 to 2022). Library preparation employed the immunoSEQ multiplex PCR assay. TCRdb holds this immuneACCESS table with in-frame rearrangements only. Some clones are missing; in checked studies, unresolved V genes explain under half, and the rest has no known cause. For this sample there are fewer than 120,000 clones; roughly 90% appear just once. The biggest ten clones account for about 2.6% of the sample. Reading the label with the study, this specimen's time point is: about 28 days (+/-7) after the second vaccine dose. The input for sequencing was peripheral blood, taken 28 days after the second AZD1222 dose. The receptors were sampled from an adult who received the AZD1222 COVID-19 vaccine.

This chain connects TRBV18 to TRBJ2-6; tentatively, D is TRBD1 (5 bases). CDR1 is KGHSH, CDR2 LQKENI, per germline. This CDR3 region has 18 residues. Trimming removed 2 bases at V and 0 bases at J, with 14 bases between. The CDR3 sequence: CASSPKSGQLSGANVLTF. CDR3 DNA: TGTGCCAGCTCACCAAAATCTGGACAACTCTCTGGGGCCAACGTCCTGACTTTC.

V is TRBV5-5 and J is TRBJ2-7; D gene uncertain. The V end lost 0 bases, the J end lost 5 bases, and 0 bases lay between the germline ends. CDR3 length: 10 amino acids. Germline V gene lookup returns CDR1 SGHKS and CDR2 YYEKEE (reference sequence). CDR3 protein: CASSLDEQYF. The CDR3 coding sequence is TGTGCCAGCAGCTTGGACGAGCAGTACTTC.

This clone was seen only once. The chain couples TRBV7-3 to TRBJ2-2; D is undetermined. CDR1 is SGHTA and CDR2 is FQGTGA in the germline V gene. CDR3 size: 19 residues. V was pared by 5 bases and J by 2 bases, with 24 bases between. This CDR3 reads CASSARRGRTQINTGELFF. CDR3 DNA sequence: TGTGCCAGCAGCGCCCGTCGAGGAAGAACTCAAATTAACACCGGGGAGCTGTTTTTT. Full variable domain (outside the CDR3, taken from reference TRBV7-3 and TRBJ2-2): GAGVSQTPSNKVTEKGKYVELRCDPISGHTALYWYRQSLGQGPEFLIYFQGTGAADDSGLPNDRFFAVRPEGSVSTLKIQRTERGDSAVYLCASSARRGRTQINTGELFFGEGSRLTVL.

This rearrangement joins TRBV12-3 or TRBV12-4 to TRBJ1-1; 7 nucleotides align to TRBD1. The CDR3 contains 12 residues. V shed 7 bases, J shed 7 bases, and the junction held 6 bases outside the gene matches. CDR3 in DNA: TGTGCCAGCAAACGCCGGGACAGTGAAGCTTTCTTT. It translates to CASKRRDSEAFF.

The chain couples TRBV7-8 to TRBJ2-5, with a possible D match to TRBD2 (6 bases). V lost 6 bases and J lost 3, with 14 bases in between. Germline assignment: CDR1 SGHVS and CDR2 FQNEAQ. This CDR3 has 14 residues. This CDR3 reads CASSRRDLKETQYF. CDR3 coding DNA: TGTGCCAGCAGTCGTCGGGACTTGAAAGAGACCCAGTACTTC.

The rearrangement links TRBV4-2 to TRBJ2-3; D remains unclear. From germline, CDR1 is LGHNA and CDR2 YNFKEQ. The CDR3 is 14 amino acids. V lost 0 bases and J lost 0, with 4 bases in between. CDR3 protein: CASSQEPSTDTQYF. The CDR3 DNA reads TGTGCCAGCAGCCAAGAGCCGAGCACAGATACGCAGTATTTT.

This clone was picked up one time. The V call is TRBV27, the J call TRBJ1-5, with D possibly TRBD1 on 6 matching bases. This CDR3 contains 17 residues. Germline V lookup: CDR1 MNHEY, CDR2 SMNVEV (reference sequence). Trimming took off 6 bases at V and 3 bases at J, with 21 bases between the two ends. The chain's CDR3 is CASSRDRGGRVNQPQHF. The CDR3 DNA follows: TGTGCCAGCAGCCGGGATAGAGGGGGTCGAGTCAATCAGCCCCAGCATTTT.

CDR3 protein: CASSQGQGAGYNEQFF. CDR3 nucleotide sequence: TGTGCCAGCTCACAGGGACAGGGGGCCGGCTACAATGAGCAGTTCTTC. This chain joins TRBV18 and TRBJ2-1, with 12 bases identical to TRBD1. The V and J ends lost 4 bases and 3 bases, in that order; junction bases with no gene match: 4. The germline V gene has CDR1 KGHSH and CDR2 LQKENI. The length of the CDR3 is 16 residues.

This clone has just a few counts. The chain employs TRBV19 and TRBJ2-5; no reliable D call. Trimming pared 7 bases from V and 4 bases from J, leaving 7 bases between. CDR1 and CDR2 (germline): LNHDA, SQIVND (reference sequence). This CDR3 region has 11 residues. For the CDR3, the DNA is TGTGCCAGTATCCAAGGAGAGACCCAGTACTTC. This gives the protein CASIQGETQYF.

This clone has just one count. The V call is TRBV27, the J call TRBJ2-5; D is unresolved. With 6 bases removed from V and 3 bases from J, the gap between germline ends came to 11 bases. The germline V gene has CDR1 MNHEY and CDR2 SMNVEV (reference sequence). CDR3 length: 13 amino acids. Here the CDR3 reads CASRSLGKETQYF. The CDR3 DNA follows: TGTGCCAGCAGATCTCTAGGGAAAGAGACCCAGTACTTC.

This chain joins TRBV18 and TRBJ1-5; D unclear. In germline, CDR1 is KGHSH, CDR2 LQKENI. Trimming pared 3 bases from V and 3 bases from J, leaving 9 bases between. The CDR3 covers 14 residues. The DNA of the CDR3 is TGTGCCAGCTCACCGGTCACGGACAATCAGCCCCAGCATTTT. Encoded protein: CASSPVTDNQPQHF. Full variable domain (rest looked up from reference TRBV18 and TRBJ1-5): NAGVMQNPRHLVRRRGQEARLRCSPMKGHSHVYWYRQLPEEGLKFMVYLQKENIIDESGMPKERFSAEFPKEGPSILRIQQVVRGDSAAYFCASSPVTDNQPQHFGDGTRLSIL.

The chain couples TRBV4-2 to TRBJ1-2, with D unresolved. V was pared by 1 base and J by 1 base, with 19 bases between. Germline V gives CDR1 LGHNA, CDR2 YNFKEQ. The CDR3 spans 18 residues. CDR3 nucleotides: TGTGCCAGCAGCCAAGTCACCGAGTATGGACGTGATAACTATGGCTACACCTTC. Translation: CASSQVTEYGRDNYGYTF.

This clone is a singleton in its sample. The chain recombines TRBV27 with TRBJ2-7, with D perhaps being TRBD1 or TRBD2 (5 bases each). Trimming removed 6 bases at V and 6 bases at J, with 24 bases between. The CDR3 extends over 16 amino acids. The germline V gene encodes CDR1 MNHEY and CDR2 SMNVEV (reference sequence). Here the CDR3 DNA reads TGTGCCAGCAGGCACAACCGCCGGGACGGCAGAGTCGAGCAGTACTTC. Its protein is CASRHNRRDGRVEQYF.

This chain connects TRBV6-5 to TRBJ2-3, with D tentatively TRBD2 (7 bases). The CDR3 is 15 amino acids. The germline gives CDR1 MNHEY, CDR2 SVGAGI. V lost 1 base and J lost 6, with 14 bases in between. CDR3 sequence: CASSYFGGHRDTQYF. The CDR3 nucleotides read TGTGCCAGCAGTTACTTCGGGGGGCATAGGGATACGCAGTATTTT.

This chain uses TRBV28 with TRBJ1-1; no clear D gene. Germline V lookup: CDR1 MDHEN, CDR2 SYDVKM. CDR3 length equals 11 residues. The V end lost 2 bases, the J end lost 10 bases, and 8 bases lay between the germline ends. The CDR3 protein is CASSLRRRAFF. As DNA, the CDR3 is TGTGCCAGCAGTTTACGGCGTAGAGCTTTCTTT. The full variable domain, rest sourced from reference TRBV28 and TRBJ1-1, is DVKVTQSSRYLVKRTGEKVFLECVQDMDHENMFWYRQDPGLGLRLIYFSYDVKMKEKGDIPEGYSVSREKKERFSLILESASTNQTSMYLCASSLRRRAFFGQGTRLTVV.

The table lists this clone with a count of one. The chain joins TRBV5-1 to TRBJ2-6; D remains ambiguous. CDR1 and CDR2 (germline): SGHRS, YFSETQ. There are 15 residues in the CDR3. The ends were cut back, 2 bases at V and 0 bases at J, with 6 bases in the middle. CDR3: CASSFPISGANVLTF. CDR3 nucleotide sequence: TGCGCCAGCAGCTTTCCCATCTCTGGGGCCAACGTCCTGACTTTC.

This chain connects TRBV7-9 to TRBJ1-6, with D uncertain. Trimming took 4 bases from V and 7 from J, leaving 5 bases between them. This CDR3 has 12 amino acids. Germline CDR1 SEHNR, CDR2 FQNEAQ (reference sequence). In DNA, the CDR3 is TGTGCCAGCAGCTCCAGGAATTCACCCCTCCACTTT. Its protein is CASSSRNSPLHF.

The gene calls are TRBV7-9 and TRBJ1-3; D remains unclear. The CDR3 has 13 residues. Germline V CDR1 and CDR2: SEHNR, FQNEAQ (reference sequence). Trimming removed 3 bases from V and 9 bases from J, with 12 bases in between. The CDR3 protein is CASSFGFGSTIYF. The CDR3 bases are TGTGCCAGCAGCTTCGGTTTCGGTAGCACCATATATTTT.

The V gene is TRBV28, the J gene TRBJ2-7, with 12 bases identical to TRBD2. The CDR3 covers 17 residues. The ends lost 4 bases at V and 4 bases at J; junction bases unmatched: 11. Per germline, CDR1 MDHEN and CDR2 SYDVKM. The CDR3 coding sequence is TGTGCCAGCAGTTGGGCCGGCCTAGCGGGGGGGCGATACGAGCAGTACTTC. Translation: CASSWAGLAGGRYEQYF. Filled out from reference TRBV28 and TRBJ2-7, the complete variable domain reads DVKVTQSSRYLVKRTGEKVFLECVQDMDHENMFWYRQDPGLGLRLIYFSYDVKMKEKGDIPEGYSVSREKKERFSLILESASTNQTSMYLCASSWAGLAGGRYEQYFGPGTRLTVT.

The rearrangement uses TRBV12-3 or TRBV12-4 and TRBJ1-1, with D possibly matching TRBD1 (5 bases). CDR3 length: 11 amino acids. V gave up 4 bases and J gave up 10 bases, with 10 bases separating them. The CDR3 here is CASSSSGSAFF. In nucleotides, the CDR3 is TGTGCCAGCAGTTCATCAGGGTCAGCTTTCTTT.